This is a list of T cell receptor beta chains from one sample in a study of shared clonotypes between healthy human individuals. TCRdb's table, derived via immunoSEQ multiplex PCR, lists solely in-frame clones and lacks some. Found here are millions of clones, 90% to 95% of them singletons; the top ten hold 0.1% to 0.15%. Input material: naive CD4+ T cells sorted from blood. All receptors derive from a man between 18 and 29 years old in good health. CDR3s include the opening cysteine and the closing phenylalanine or tryptophan. A D gene is named only where the DNA matches it firmly. Clone size appears in some rows only: once, few, many, or a class for an expanded clone.

J gene | D gene | clone size | V gene | CDR3 protein | CDR3 DNA
TRBJ2-7 | TRBD2 | NA | TRBV28 | CASSLHGGRVYEQYF | TGTGCCAGCAGTTTGCACGGGGGGAGGGTCTACGAGCAGTACTTC
TRBJ2-6 | NA | NA | TRBV18 | CASSTTSGAGSGANVLTF | TGTGCCAGCTCAACGACATCCGGGGCCGGCTCTGGGGCCAACGTCCTGACTTTC
TRBJ1-2 | NA | NA | TRBV7-2 | CASSFLDWVVIF | TGTGCCAGCAGCTTCCTAGACTGGGTCGTCATCTTC
TRBJ2-5 | NA | NA | TRBV28 | CASSPPGQETQYF | TGTGCCAGCAGTCCCCCAGGACAAGAGACCCAGTACTTC
TRBJ2-7 | NA | NA | TRBV5-1 | CASSQGPLPPSYEQYF | TGCGCCAGCAGCCAGGGACCTCTCCCCCCTTCGTACGAGCAGTACTTC
TRBJ1-3 | NA | NA | TRBV5-1 | CASSLSGFSGNTIYF | TGCGCCAGCAGCTTGTCCGGGTTCTCTGGAAACACCATATATTTT
TRBJ2-5 | NA | NA | TRBV18 | CASSPIGAVQETQYF | TGTGCCAGCTCACCAATTGGGGCAGTCCAAGAGACCCAGTACTTC
TRBJ2-3 | NA | NA | TRBV7-8 | CASSLVQSDTQYF | TGTGCCAGCAGCTTAGTTCAAAGCGATACGCAGTATTTT
TRBJ2-1 | NA | NA | TRBV29-1 | CSVVLLVMVFHEQFF | TGCAGCGTCGTTTTACTAGTAATGGTTTTCCATGAGCAGTTCTTC
TRBJ2-5 | NA | NA | TRBV5-1 | CASSLQRRYQETQYF | TGCGCCAGCAGCTTACAGCGGAGGTACCAAGAGACCCAGTACTTC
TRBJ2-2 | NA | NA | TRBV10-1 | CASAAGTGNTGELFF | TGCGCCAGCGCTGCGGGGACTGGCAACACCGGGGAGCTGTTTTTT
TRBJ1-2 | NA | NA | TRBV9 | CASSVGNVQNQGYYGYTF | TGTGCCAGCAGCGTAGGAAATGTCCAAAATCAGGGGTACTATGGCTACACCTTC
TRBJ2-2 | NA | NA | TRBV10-3 | CAISQSLATGELFF | TGTGCCATCAGCCAGTCGTTAGCTACCGGGGAGCTGTTTTTT
TRBJ2-2 | TRBD2 | NA | TRBV9 | CASSASGSSYTGELFF | TGTGCCAGCAGCGCCAGCGGGAGTTCTTATACCGGGGAGCTGTTTTTT
TRBJ2-1 | TRBD2 | NA | TRBV11-3 | CASSLGLAGGVEQFF | TGTGCCAGCAGCTTAGGGCTAGCGGGAGGAGTTGAGCAGTTCTTC
TRBJ1-4 | TRBD1 | NA | TRBV5-1 | CASSQTGNGEKLFF | TGCGCCAGCAGTCAGACAGGGAATGGGGAAAAACTGTTTTTT
TRBJ2-1 | NA | NA | TRBV5-5 | CASSFAGRYNEQFF | TGTGCCAGCAGCTTCGCAGGGAGGTACAATGAGCAGTTCTTC
TRBJ2-3 | NA | NA | TRBV18 | CASSPAGPRTDTQYF | TGTGCCAGCTCACCGGCGGGGCCCCGCACAGATACGCAGTATTTT
TRBJ2-3 | TRBD2 | NA | TRBV29-1 | CSVGLAGASDTQYF | TGCAGCGTTGGGTTAGCGGGGGCCTCAGATACGCAGTATTTT
TRBJ2-1 | TRBD2 | once | TRBV6-5 | CASSCAAGFHEQFF | TGTGCCAGCAGTTGCGCAGCGGGATTTCATGAGCAGTTCTTC
TRBJ2-3 | NA | NA | TRBV28 | CASSSPDGPDTQYF | TGTGCCAGCAGTTCGCCGGACGGCCCAGATACGCAGTATTTT
TRBJ2-3 | NA | NA | TRBV7-2 | CASRIAGTDTQYF | TGTGCCAGCAGGATAGCGGGCACAGATACGCAGTATTTT
TRBJ2-2 | NA | NA | TRBV5-1 | CASSLSYTGELFF | TGCGCCAGCAGCTTGTCGTACACCGGGGAGCTGTTTTTT
TRBJ2-7 | TRBD2 | NA | TRBV6-5 | CASRPSGTYEQYF | TGTGCCAGCAGGCCTAGCGGCACCTACGAGCAGTACTTC
TRBJ2-2 | NA | NA | TRBV28 | CASSLYPSSNTGELFF | TGTGCCAGCAGTTTATACCCCTCCTCGAACACCGGGGAGCTGTTTTTT
TRBJ1-4 | NA | NA | TRBV7-3 | CASSSPRGDEKLFF | TGTGCCAGCAGCTCACCCCGCGGGGATGAAAAACTGTTTTTT
TRBJ2-1 | TRBD2 | NA | TRBV18 | CASSPPRGLAGFYNEQFF | TGTGCCAGCTCACCACCTAGGGGACTAGCGGGGTTCTACAATGAGCAGTTCTTC
TRBJ2-7 | TRBD2 | NA | TRBV6-6 | CASTGGYYEQYF | TGTGCCAGCACGGGGGGTTACTACGAGCAGTACTTC
TRBJ2-3 | TRBD2 | NA | TRBV15 | CATGAGVPSSTDTQYF | TGTGCCACCGGGGCGGGGGTACCTTCAAGCACAGATACGCAGTATTTT
TRBJ2-5 | TRBD2 | NA | TRBV19 | CASSIGTRGETQYF | TGTGCCAGTAGTATTGGGACTAGAGGAGAGACCCAGTACTTC
TRBJ1-3 | NA | NA | TRBV18 | CASSPQQESGNTIYF | TGTGCCAGCTCACCCCAACAGGAATCGGGAAACACCATATATTTT
TRBJ1-2 | NA | NA | TRBV28 | CASSSVNQGGYTF | TGTGCCAGCAGCTCCGTGAATCAGGGTGGCTACACCTTC
TRBJ2-1 | TRBD2 | NA | TRBV28 | CASTASGVTYNEQFF | TGTGCCAGCACCGCTAGCGGGGTAACCTACAATGAGCAGTTCTTC
TRBJ1-5 | NA | NA | TRBV2 | CASTGTNQPQHF | TGTGCCAGCACCGGGACCAATCAGCCCCAGCATTTT
TRBJ2-7 | TRBD1 | few | TRBV25-1 | CASRGQGVAEQYF | TGTGCCAGCAGGGGACAGGGGGTTGCCGAGCAGTACTTC
TRBJ1-1 | NA | NA | TRBV9 | CASSSFGTVNTEAFF | TGTGCCAGCAGCTCCTTCGGGACGGTAAACACTGAAGCTTTCTTT
TRBJ2-2 | NA | NA | TRBV10-3 | CAISESEGSGELFF | TGTGCCATCAGTGAGTCGGAGGGGTCAGGGGAGCTGTTTTTT
TRBJ2-3 | NA | NA | TRBV5-1 | CASSPQRSTDTQYF | TGCGCCAGCAGCCCGCAGCGCAGCACAGATACGCAGTATTTT
TRBJ2-1 | TRBD1 | NA | TRBV6-5 | CASTTGGPSYNEQFF | TGTGCCAGCACCACAGGGGGTCCCTCCTACAATGAGCAGTTCTTC
TRBJ2-1 | TRBD2 | NA | TRBV6-6 | CASSRPSGRVHEQFF | TGTGCCAGCAGTCGACCTAGCGGGAGAGTCCATGAGCAGTTCTTC
TRBJ1-6 | TRBD1 | NA | TRBV19 | CASNEGGTAYNSPLHF | TGTGCCAGTAATGAAGGAGGGACAGCCTATAATTCACCCCTCCACTTT
TRBJ1-4 | TRBD1 | NA | TRBV28 | CASRFPGQTNEKLFF | TGTGCCAGCAGGTTCCCGGGACAGACGAATGAAAAACTGTTTTTT
TRBJ2-7 | NA | NA | TRBV18 | CASSPGTLSYEQYF | TGTGCCAGCTCACCAGGGACACTCTCCTACGAGCAGTACTTC
TRBJ1-4 | TRBD1 | many | TRBV30 | CAWGPQGAGEKLFF | TGTGCCTGGGGGCCACAGGGGGCGGGTGAAAAACTGTTTTTT
TRBJ2-7 | NA | NA | TRBV27 | CASTLGSLSSYEQYF | TGTGCCAGCACCTTGGGTTCCCTGAGCTCCTACGAGCAGTACTTC
TRBJ2-2 | TRBD1 | few | TRBV18 | CASSPRSGQPNLANTGELFF | TGTGCCAGCTCACCACGATCGGGACAGCCGAATTTGGCGAACACCGGGGAGCTGTTTTTT
TRBJ2-7 | NA | NA | TRBV12-1 | CASSTVAGDPHEQYF | TGTGCCAGCAGCACAGTAGCGGGAGATCCCCACGAGCAGTACTTC
TRBJ2-7 | NA | once | TRBV7-2 | CASSSHGVASSYEQYF | TGTGCCAGCAGCTCACACGGCGTCGCCTCCTCCTACGAGCAGTACTTC
TRBJ2-7 | TRBD2 | NA | TRBV2 | CASRATSGTYEQYF | TGTGCCAGCAGAGCGACTAGCGGTACCTACGAGCAGTACTTC
TRBJ2-2 | TRBD1 | NA | TRBV10-3 | CAISYVPGQGYTGELFF | TGTGCCATCAGCTATGTACCGGGACAGGGATACACCGGGGAGCTGTTTTTT
TRBJ1-4 | NA | NA | TRBV15 | CATSTGPGEKLFF | TGTGCCACCAGCACAGGCCCGGGGGAAAAACTGTTTTTT
TRBJ1-2 | TRBD1 | NA | TRBV27 | CASSPLGQGYGYTF | TGTGCCAGCAGTCCCCTCGGACAGGGCTATGGCTACACCTTC
TRBJ2-3 | TRBD2 | NA | TRBV4-2 | CASSQDVTSGGWDTQYF | TGTGCCAGCAGCCAAGATGTGACTAGCGGGGGGTGGGATACGCAGTATTTT
TRBJ1-1 | NA | NA | TRBV28 | CATWGGPGSTEAFF | TGTGCCACCTGGGGGGGGCCAGGGAGCACTGAAGCTTTCTTT
TRBJ2-6 | NA | once | TRBV5-4 | CASSLAGNSGANVLTF | TGTGCCAGCAGCTTGGCGGGGAACTCTGGGGCCAACGTCCTGACTTTC
TRBJ1-1 | TRBD1 | NA | TRBV18 | CASSPGQGFTEAFF | TGTGCCAGCTCACCAGGACAGGGGTTCACTGAAGCTTTCTTT
TRBJ2-7 | TRBD1 | NA | TRBV9 | CASSQGTGGNYEQYF | TGTGCCAGCAGCCAGGGGACAGGGGGAAACTACGAGCAGTACTTC
TRBJ2-7 | NA | NA | TRBV18 | CASSRDIDYEQYF | TGTGCCAGCTCACGGGACATCGATTACGAGCAGTACTTC
TRBJ1-4 | NA | NA | TRBV6-5 | CASSRQATEKLFF | TGTGCCAGCAGTCGACAGGCAACCGAAAAACTGTTTTTT